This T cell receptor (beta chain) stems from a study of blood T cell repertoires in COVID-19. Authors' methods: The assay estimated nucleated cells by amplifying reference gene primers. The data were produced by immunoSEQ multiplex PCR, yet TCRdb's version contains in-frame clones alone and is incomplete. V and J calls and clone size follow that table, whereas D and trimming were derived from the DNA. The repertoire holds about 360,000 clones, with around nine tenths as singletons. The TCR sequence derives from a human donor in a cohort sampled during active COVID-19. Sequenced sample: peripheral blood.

In nucleotides, the CDR3 is TGTGCCAGCAGCAAAAACTCAGGGAAGGTCACTGAAGCTTTCTTT. Encoded protein: CASSKNSGKVTEAFF. This chain uses TRBV21-1 with TRBJ1-1; the table's D gene call, TRBD1, was not cross checked with the DNA. TRBV21-1 is classified as a pseudogene. This CDR3 is 15 amino acids long.